Listed below are T cell receptor beta chains from one sample, sequenced in a study of blood T cells in healthy people across ages. In TCRdb, the 5' RACE reads were re-called with MiXCR into one record per CDR3 protein. This sample has over 1.5 million distinct CDR3 sequences, with 40% to 55% found just once. Material for sequencing was blood. The origin of the receptors is a middle-aged woman in good health. CDR3s include the opening cysteine and the closing phenylalanine or tryptophan. A D gene is named only where the DNA matches it firmly. Clone size is shown for a subset of rows, as once, few, many or a class of expanded clone.

>TRBD1|TRBV6-6|.|TRBJ1-2
TGTGCCAGCAGTCCCCCCGGGGAGGGGGCTACCTATGGCTACACCTTC
CASSPPGEGATYGYTF
>.|TRBV20-1|few|TRBJ2-7
TGCAGTGCTAGGAGGAGGTCCTACGAGCAGTACTTC
CSARRRSYEQYF
>TRBD2|TRBV7-2|few|TRBJ2-7
TGTGCCAGCAGTACCTTCTCGGGGGGCGAGCAGTACTTC
CASSTFSGGEQYF
>TRBD2|TRBV4-3|.|TRBJ2-1
TGCGCCAGCAGCCAAGATCTTTATTTAGCGGGGGGCTTTAACAATGAGCAGTTCTTC
CASSQDLYLAGGFNNEQFF
>TRBD2|TRBV3-1|.|TRBJ2-1
TGTGCCAGCAGCCAAGAGATTAGCGGGGCCACCAACTCCTACAATGAGCAGTTCTTC
CASSQEISGATNSYNEQFF
>.|TRBV21-1|few|TRBJ2-5
TGTGCCAGCAGCAAAGGTAGCGGGGGGACACAAGAGACCCAGTACTTC
CASSKGSGGTQETQYF
>TRBD1|TRBV24-1|.|TRBJ2-1
TGTGCCACCAGTGACCTGGACAGGAATGGAAGAAATGAGCAGTTCTTC
CATSDLDRNGRNEQFF
>.|TRBV3-1|.|TRBJ1-5
TGTGCCAGCAGCCAAGAACAGGGTCGCAATCAGCCCCAGCATTTT
CASSQEQGRNQPQHF
>.|TRBV27|.|TRBJ2-6
TGTGCCAGCAGTTCCTCCACTCTGGGTGCCAACATCCTGACTTTC
CASSSSTLGANILTF
>TRBD2|TRBV27|.|TRBJ2-5
TGTGCCAGCAGTTTAACTAGCGGGGGACCCGCTGAGCAGTACTTC
CASSLTSGGPAEQYF
>.|TRBV12-3/TRBV12-4|.|TRBJ1-5
TGTGCCAGCAGTTTACCCCGGGGCCAGGGGCATCAGCCCCAGCATTTT
CASSLPRGQGHQPQHF
>.|TRBV12-3/TRBV12-4|.|TRBJ1-5
TGTGCCAGCAGTGGGGGGAATTGGGGCCCCACGCATTTT
CASSGGNWGPTHF